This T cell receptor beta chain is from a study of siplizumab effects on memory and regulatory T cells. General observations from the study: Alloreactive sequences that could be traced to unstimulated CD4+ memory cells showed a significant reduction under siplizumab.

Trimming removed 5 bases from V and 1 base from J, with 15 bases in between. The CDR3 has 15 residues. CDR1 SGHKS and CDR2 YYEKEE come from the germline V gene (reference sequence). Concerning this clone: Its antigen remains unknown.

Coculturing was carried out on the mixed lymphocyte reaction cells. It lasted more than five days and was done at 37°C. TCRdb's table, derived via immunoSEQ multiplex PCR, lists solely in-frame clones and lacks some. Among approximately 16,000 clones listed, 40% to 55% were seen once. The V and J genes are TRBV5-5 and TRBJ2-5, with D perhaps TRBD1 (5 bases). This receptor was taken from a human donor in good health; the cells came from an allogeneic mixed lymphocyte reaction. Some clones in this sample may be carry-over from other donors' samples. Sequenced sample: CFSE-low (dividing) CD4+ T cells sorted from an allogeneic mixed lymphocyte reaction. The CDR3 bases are TGTGCCAGCAGTCTGGCTGGGGCCCCCCAAGAGACCCAGTACTTC. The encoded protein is CASSLAGAPQETQYF.